One and the same sample provided the 26 T cell receptor beta chains below, sequenced in a study of blood T cell repertoires in COVID-19. Clones were sequenced by immunoSEQ multiplex PCR, and TCRdb holds only the in-frame ones, with some missing. The repertoire has around 140,000 clones, approximately 80% of them found once; the top ten carry about 3.5%. The sample consisted of peripheral blood. These receptors all stem from a man in his 70s who had recovered from COVID-19.

The gene calls are TRBV4-3 and TRBJ1-2; 7 bases line up with TRBD1. Germline V gene data show CDR1 as LGHNA and CDR2 as YSLEER. V was clipped by 3 bases and J by 7 bases; unmatched bases: 8. The CDR3 extends over 14 amino acids. This chain's CDR3 is CASSHAATGVGYTF. DNA of the CDR3: TGCGCCAGCAGCCACGCAGCTACAGGGGTTGGCTACACCTTC.

This chain connects TRBV5-1 to TRBJ2-7, with 11 bases aligning to TRBD2. Germline CDR1 and CDR2: SGHRS and YFSETQ. The CDR3 sequence is 13 residues long. V shed 8 bases and J 4 bases; nucleotides not matched to a gene: 5. CDR3 sequence reads: CARPGTSGYEQYF. The CDR3 nucleotides read TGCGCCAGGCCCGGGACTAGCGGTTACGAGCAGTACTTC.

The rearrangement joins TRBV12-2 to TRBJ2-7; the table's TRBD1 call for D was not verified on the DNA. TRBV12-2 is a known pseudogene. CDR3 length: 17 residues. CDR3 in DNA: TGTGCAAGTCGCTTCCCCCAGGGATCCCAAATCTCCTACGAGCAGTACTTC. It codes for CASRFPQGSQISYEQYF.

Concerning this clone: The sample contains more than one DNA sequence encoding this CDR3. The chain couples TRBV30 to TRBJ1-1, with D unresolved. The length of the CDR3 is 14 residues. Germline CDR1 is GTSNPN and CDR2 is SVGIG (reference sequence). The V end lost 0 bases, the J end lost 0 bases, and 8 bases lay between the germline ends. CDR3 nucleotides: TGTGCCTGGAGTGTAGGCGGGGTGAACACTGAAGCTTTCTTT. Its protein product is CAWSVGGVNTEAFF.

V gene TRBV6-2 or TRBV6-3 combines with J gene TRBJ2-7, with D possibly TRBD2 on 6 matching bases. Trimming left V 2 bases short and J 7 bases short, with 15 bases between. Germline V gene data show CDR1 as MNHEY and CDR2 as SVGEGT. CDR3 length: 14 amino acids. CDR3 DNA: TGTGCCAGCAGTTACGAACGCGGGATCAGTGAGCAGTACTTC. It translates to CASSYERGISEQYF.

This chain links TRBV7-9 with TRBJ2-5; perhaps TRBD2 as D (5 bases). The CDR3 consists of 13 residues. V was trimmed by 3 bases and J by 7 bases, leaving 12 bases between them. From germline, CDR1 is SEHNR and CDR2 FQNEAQ (reference sequence). In nucleotides, the CDR3 is TGTGCCAGCAGCTTCGTCCATGGAGGGACCCAGTACTTC. Protein: CASSFVHGGTQYF.

J is TRBJ2-1 and V is TRBV30; TRBD2 agrees at 8 bases. Germline V gene data show CDR1 as GTSNPN and CDR2 as SVGIG (reference sequence). This CDR3 is built from 13 residues. The J segment lost 7 bases and the V segment lost 1 base, leaving 3 bases of the junction unmatched. The chain's CDR3 is CAWSGGGWNEQFF. CDR3 nucleotides: TGTGCCTGGAGTGGCGGGGGGTGGAATGAGCAGTTCTTC.

The rearrangement uses TRBV9 and TRBJ2-2; 10 nucleotides agree with TRBD1. The CDR3 is made up of 17 amino acids. The germline V gene encodes CDR1 SGDLS and CDR2 YYNGEE. The V segment lost 3 bases and the J segment 6 bases; nucleotides outside the gene matches: 11. This CDR3 reads CASSARDRGRFAGELFF. CDR3 DNA: TGTGCCAGCAGCGCCCGGGACAGGGGTCGTTTTGCCGGGGAGCTGTTTTTT.

This rearrangement joins TRBV6-5 to TRBJ2-7; D perhaps matches TRBD1 (6 bases). V was trimmed by 6 bases and J by 3 bases, leaving 9 bases between them. Per the germline V gene, CDR1 is MNHEY and CDR2 is SVGAGI. The CDR3 spans 12 residues. CDR3 nucleotides: TGTGCCAGCAGGGACAGATACTACGAGCAGTACTTC. It encodes CASRDRYYEQYF.

J is TRBJ1-2 and V is TRBV6-1, with D unresolved. The length of the CDR3 is 11 residues. Germline V gives CDR1 MNHNS, CDR2 SASEGT. Trimming shortened V by 3 bases and J by 10 bases, and 9 bases separated the two germline ends. CDR3 bases: TGTGCCAGCAGTGAGTCGGTCGACTACACCTTC. This codes for CASSESVDYTF.

This chain connects TRBV11-2 to TRBJ2-7; perhaps TRBD1 as D (6 bases). Germline CDR1 is SGHAT and CDR2 is FQNNGV. Trimming stripped 1 base from V and 2 bases from J, with 18 bases between. This CDR3 spans 17 amino acids. The CDR3 reads CASSLVMGRGNPYEQYF. The CDR3 nucleotides read TGTGCCAGCAGCTTAGTGATGGGCAGGGGTAATCCCTACGAGCAGTACTTC.

This clone was recorded once. This chain links TRBV2 with TRBJ2-7, with TRBD1 matching over 7 bases. V shed 7 bases and J 6 bases; nucleotides not matched to a gene: 9. The CDR3 loop spans 13 amino acids. Germline assignment: CDR1 SNHLY and CDR2 FYNNEI. In nucleotides, the CDR3 is TGTGCCAGCACAGGGTGGACAGGTCTCGAGCAGTACTTC. Its translation is CASTGWTGLEQYF.

The rearrangement joins TRBV28 to TRBJ2-1; 10 bases agree with TRBD2. Germline CDR1 reads MDHEN; CDR2 reads SYDVKM. The CDR3 has 16 residues. V dropped 2 bases and J dropped 4; count of bases not matched to a gene: 5. The CDR3 protein is CASSLASGGPYNEQFF. The CDR3 DNA follows: TGTGCCAGCAGTTTAGCTAGCGGGGGACCTTACAATGAGCAGTTCTTC. Complete variable domain (other parts from reference TRBV28 and TRBJ2-1): DVKVTQSSRYLVKRTGEKVFLECVQDMDHENMFWYRQDPGLGLRLIYFSYDVKMKEKGDIPEGYSVSREKKERFSLILESASTNQTSMYLCASSLASGGPYNEQFFGPGTRLTVL.

CDR3 sequence: CASSLRDREAGNTIYF. The CDR3 coding sequence is TGCGCCAGCAGTCTGCGGGACAGGGAAGCAGGAAACACCATATATTTT. The V gene is TRBV5-1, the J gene TRBJ1-3, with 9 positions matching TRBD1. CDR1 and CDR2 from the germline V gene are SGHRS and YFSETQ. This CDR3 contains 16 residues. With V trimmed by 5 bases and J by 4 bases, 10 bases remained unmatched.

The chain has TRBV12-3 or TRBV12-4 and TRBJ2-1, with 8 bases lining up with TRBD2. The length of the CDR3 is 13 residues. The J segment lost 15 bases and the V segment lost 3 bases, leaving 10 bases of the junction unmatched. The CDR3 DNA follows: TGTGCCAGCAGTTTGGTAGCGGGAAGGGACGGGTTCTTC. Its translation is CASSLVAGRDGFF.

The rearrangement links TRBV9 to TRBJ2-3; D possibly corresponds to TRBD2 (5 bases). The CDR3 has 16 residues. V lost 4 bases and J 2 bases, leaving 17 bases between the germline ends. Germline CDR1 SGDLS, CDR2 YYNGEE. The CDR3, as DNA: TGTGCCAGCAGCTTACAAGCGGACCCAGTCACAGATACGCAGTATTTT. This translates into CASSLQADPVTDTQYF.

A single count supports this clone. The genes are TRBV10-1 and TRBJ1-5; D ambiguous. This CDR3 contains 13 residues. Germline V lookup: CDR1 WNHNN, CDR2 SYGVQD (reference sequence). V gave up 0 bases and J gave up 3 bases, with 3 bases separating them. The CDR3 coding sequence is TGCGCCAGCAGTGAGTCCCTCAATCAGCCCCAGCATTTT. Protein: CASSESLNQPQHF.

This chain connects TRBV4-3 to TRBJ2-4, with D possibly matching TRBD2 (5 bases). Looked up from germline, CDR1 is LGHNA and CDR2 is YSLEER. The ends were cut back, 0 bases at V and 6 bases at J, with 6 bases in the middle. The CDR3 length is 13 residues. The CDR3 DNA follows: TGCGCCAGCAGCCAAGAAGAGGGAAACATTCAGTACTTC. Its translation is CASSQEEGNIQYF.

This clone appeared a few times. The CDR3 DNA reads as TGTGCCAGCAGGAAAGGGAGTGCAACTAATGAAAAACTGTTTTTT. This translates into CASRKGSATNEKLFF. The gene calls are TRBV6-5 and TRBJ1-4; D gene unclear. Per germline, CDR1 MNHEY and CDR2 SVGAGI. V gave up 6 bases and J gave up 0 bases, with 11 bases separating them. The CDR3 contains 15 residues.

V usage is TRBV7-2 and J usage is TRBJ2-2, with no clear D. V lost 5 bases to trimming and J lost 5 bases, with 6 bases between them. The CDR3 is made up of 12 amino acids. CDR1 is SGHTA and CDR2 is FQGNSA in the germline V gene. CDR3 amino acids: CASSPRTGELFF. CDR3 in DNA: TGTGCCAGCAGCCCTAGAACCGGGGAGCTGTTTTTT.

The V gene is TRBV2, the J gene TRBJ2-1, with TRBD1 identical over 8 bases. CDR1 and CDR2 (germline): SNHLY, FYNNEI. The CDR3 has 14 amino acids. After removal of 3 bases from V and 6 bases from J, the junction contained 4 bases not matched to a gene. CDR3 in DNA: TGTGCCAGCAGTGAGGACAGGGTGGTCAATGAGCAGTTCTTC. Its translation: CASSEDRVVNEQFF.

The rearrangement links TRBV18 to TRBJ2-5; 8 bases align to TRBD2. The CDR3 is 16 amino acids. V was clipped by 0 bases and J by 5 bases; unmatched bases: 8. Germline V lookup: CDR1 KGHSH, CDR2 LQKENI. CDR3 sequence (DNA): TGTGCCAGCTCACCACCGTTAGGACTAGCTGCGGAGACCCAGTACTTC. Translated: CASSPPLGLAAETQYF.

The chain couples TRBV11-2 to TRBJ2-5, with 10 bases matching TRBD1. Germline CDR1 and CDR2: SGHAT and FQNNGV. The J segment lost 5 bases and the V segment lost 5 bases, leaving 11 bases of the junction unmatched. The CDR3 covers 16 residues. The CDR3 here is CASSPAETGGGETQYF. The CDR3 DNA sequence: TGTGCCAGCAGCCCCGCAGAGACAGGGGGCGGTGAGACCCAGTACTTC.

V gene TRBV27 combines with J gene TRBJ2-7; the D is unclear. The germline gives CDR1 MNHEY, CDR2 SMNVEV (reference sequence). The CDR3 sequence is 16 residues long. V was pared by 5 bases and J by 0 bases, with 17 bases between. CDR3 loop: CASSRLQSESSYEQYF. In DNA form, the CDR3 reads TGTGCCAGCAGTAGATTACAGTCCGAGAGCTCCTACGAGCAGTACTTC.

The gene calls are TRBV6-2 or TRBV6-3 and TRBJ2-5; D is unresolved. Per the germline V gene, CDR1 is MNHEY and CDR2 is SVGEGT. The ends were cut back, 2 bases at V and 5 bases at J, with 18 bases in the middle. The length of the CDR3 is 16 residues. In nucleotides, the CDR3 is TGTGCCAGCAGTTACCCTCCCTTAGCATTCCGGGAGACCCAGTACTTC. Translating gives CASSYPPLAFRETQYF.

This chain links TRBV6-5 with TRBJ1-2, with TRBD1 matching 7 bases. The CDR3 sequence is 12 residues long. V lost 5 bases to trimming and J lost 8 bases; unmatched junction nucleotides: 5. Germline V lookup: CDR1 MNHEY, CDR2 SVGAGI. Here the CDR3 DNA reads TGTGCCAGCAGTCCGGGACAGACAGGCTACACCTTC. This translates into CASSPGQTGYTF.